The 17 T cell receptor beta chains below all came from one sample that was sequenced in a study of T-cell memory formation after mild COVID-19. TCRdb analysed the 5' RACE reads with MiXCR anew, one entry per CDR3 protein. The table has hundreds of thousands of distinct CDR3 sequences, about a sixth seen once. Sequenced material: PBMCs or a T cell subset sorted from them (not recorded which). Receptors originate from a man aged 18 to 30 who had mild COVID-19 (a few samples of this study predate the infection). Cell type and time point are not known.

Ten or more counts support this clonotype. The rearrangement joins TRBV7-6 to TRBJ1-5; the D is unclear. With 0 bases removed from V and 3 bases from J, the gap between germline ends came to 9 bases. CDR3 length: 15 residues. Germline V gene lookup returns CDR1 SGHVS and CDR2 FNYEAQ. The CDR3 DNA reads as TGTGCCAGCAGCTTAGCGTCGGGGTTCAATCAGCCCCAGCATTTT. Translating it yields CASSLASGFNQPQHF.

The V gene is TRBV12-3 or TRBV12-4, the J gene TRBJ2-2; D is uncertain. The ends were cut back, 6 bases at V and 3 bases at J, with 8 bases in the middle. The CDR3 is 13 amino acids. DNA of the CDR3: TGTGCCAGCAGACCGGGTCACACCGGGGAGCTGTTTTTT. It is translated as CASRPGHTGELFF.

This clonotype was found a few times. This chain connects TRBV20-1 to TRBJ2-3, with 9 bases fitting TRBD2. Germline V gives CDR1 DFQATT, CDR2 SNEGSKA (reference sequence). CDR3 size: 15 residues. With 3 bases clipped from V and 2 bases from J, the junction kept 6 bases outside the gene matches. The CDR3 bases are TGCAGTGCTAGTGGAGCGGGGGGCTCCACAGATACGCAGTATTTT. Translation: CSASGAGGSTDTQYF.

This clonotype was picked up a small number of times. In DNA form, the CDR3 reads TGTGCCACCAGTGCCGTTCGGCCAGAGTGTTCACCCCTCCACTTT. Its translation: CATSAVRPECSPLHF. This chain links TRBV24-1 with TRBJ1-6; no firm D call. The CDR3 spans 15 residues. Germline CDR1 KGHDR, CDR2 SFDVKD. Deletions cut 5 bases from V and 9 bases from J, with 16 bases between.

This CDR3 reads CASSFVQPSGNTIYF. Here the CDR3 DNA reads TGTGCCAGCAGCTTCGTTCAGCCCTCTGGAAACACCATATATTTT. The chain uses TRBV7-9 and TRBJ1-3; D is uncertain. The CDR3 sequence is 15 residues long. V lost 3 bases and J lost 0, with 9 bases in between. Germline CDR1 and CDR2: SEHNR and FQNEAQ (reference sequence).

This clonotype came up a few times. CDR3 residues: CATWNTEAFF. The CDR3 DNA sequence: TGCGCCACATGGAACACTGAAGCTTTCTTT. The chain has TRBV4-3 and TRBJ1-1; D is unresolved. The CDR3 spans 10 residues. Germline V lookup: CDR1 LGHNA, CDR2 YSLEER. Trimming took 10 bases from V and 1 from J, leaving 4 bases between them.

This clonotype was seen a few times. V and J are TRBV18 and TRBJ1-1, with 9 bases fitting TRBD1. This CDR3 spans 14 amino acids. After removal of 3 bases from V and 6 bases from J, the junction contained 5 bases not matched to a gene. Germline V CDR1 and CDR2: KGHSH, LQKENI. CDR3 DNA: TGTGCCAGCTCACCGACAGGGGGGGACGCTGAAGCTTTCTTT. Its translation: CASSPTGGDAEAFF.

This clonotype was detected a few times. CDR3 residues: CATSRDQRAHYGYTF. DNA of the CDR3: TGTGCCACCAGCAGAGATCAAAGGGCACACTATGGCTACACCTTC. The rearrangement links TRBV15 to TRBJ1-2, with D unresolved. This CDR3 has 15 amino acids. Germline V lookup: CDR1 LNHNV, CDR2 YYDKDF (reference sequence). Trimming took off 0 bases at V and 3 bases at J, with 11 bases between the two ends.

This clonotype was detected a few times. The chain carries TRBV5-6 and TRBJ2-3; TRBD2 matches at 9 bases. This CDR3 region has 19 residues. The V segment lost 4 bases and the J segment 2 bases; nucleotides outside the gene matches: 17. The germline CDR1 and CDR2 sequences are SGHDT and YYEEEE. This chain's CDR3 is CASSQLTMLLAGHTDTQYF. The CDR3 coding sequence is TGTGCCAGCAGCCAACTAACTATGTTGCTAGCGGGGCACACAGATACGCAGTATTTT.

This chain links TRBV5-5 with TRBJ2-5; D is undetermined. V was clipped by 0 bases and J by 5 bases, with 14 bases between them. The germline gives CDR1 SGHKS, CDR2 YYEKEE (reference sequence). The CDR3 contains 15 residues. The CDR3 reads CASSLAYTPSETQYF. DNA of the CDR3: TGTGCCAGCAGCTTGGCCTATACCCCTTCGGAGACCCAGTACTTC.

This clonotype was detected many times. The chain recombines TRBV6-6 with TRBJ2-1, with unresolved D. Germline loops: CDR1 MNHNY, CDR2 SVGAGI (reference sequence). CDR3 length equals 12 residues. Trimming left V 6 bases short and J 3 bases short, with 6 bases between. The CDR3 DNA sequence: TGTGCCAGCAGCTACGGCTACAATGAGCAGTTCTTC. Translating it yields CASSYGYNEQFF.

This chain connects TRBV29-1 to TRBJ2-5; the D gene is possibly TRBD2 (6 bases). V lost 3 bases and J lost 7, with 15 bases in between. The CDR3 covers 13 residues. The germline V gene encodes CDR1 SQVTM and CDR2 ANQGSEA. The CDR3, as DNA: TGCAGCGTTGATTTAGCGGCTTTAGGGACCCAGTACTTC. It is translated as CSVDLAALGTQYF.

The table lists this clonotype with a few counts. This sequence joins TRBV13 and TRBJ1-3; D is perhaps TRBD1 (5 bases). Per the germline V gene, CDR1 is PRHDT and CDR2 is FYEKMQ (reference sequence). The CDR3 length is 17 residues. Between the trimmed V and J ends, which lost 1 base and 0 bases, there was a span of 13 bases. The CDR3 is CASSLVRQGGSGNTIYF. In DNA, the CDR3 is TGTGCCAGCAGCTTAGTCCGGCAGGGTGGCTCTGGAAACACCATATATTTT.

This rearrangement joins TRBV29-1 to TRBJ2-2, with 10 bases aligning to TRBD1. The trim removed 4 bases at V and 6 bases at J, leaving 8 bases unmatched. CDR1 SQVTM and CDR2 ANQGSEA come from the germline V gene. This CDR3 contains 15 residues. The chain's CDR3 is CSVGQGASGAGELFF. DNA for the CDR3: TGCAGCGTTGGACAGGGGGCCTCGGGTGCCGGGGAGCTGTTTTTT.

This clonotype was seen a handful of times. V usage is TRBV7-3 and J usage is TRBJ2-2; a possible D gene is TRBD1 (6 bases). CDR1 is SGHTA, CDR2 FQGTGA, per germline. V was cut by 0 bases and J by 3 bases, with 20 bases left in between. The CDR3 consists of 19 residues. The CDR3 DNA reads as TGTGCCAGCAGCTTAACGGGGCGGTGGACAGAGGGTGACACCGGGGAGCTGTTTTTT. Translation gives CASSLTGRWTEGDTGELFF.

This clonotype was counted ten times or more. V gene TRBV5-1 combines with J gene TRBJ2-3, with TRBD2 as a possible D gene (5 bases). Germline loops: CDR1 SGHRS, CDR2 YFSETQ. This CDR3 has 15 residues. V lost 5 bases, J lost 3 bases, and 16 bases lay in between. CDR3 in DNA: TGCGCCAGCAGTTTCTTGGACGGAGGAACAGATACGCAGTATTTT. As protein: CASSFLDGGTDTQYF. The complete variable domain, with remaining parts taken from reference TRBV5-1 and TRBJ2-3, reads KAGVTQTPRYLIKTRGQQVTLSCSPISGHRSVSWYQQTPGQGLQFLFEYFSETQRNKGNFPGRFSGRQFSNSRSEMNVSTLELGDSALYLCASSFLDGGTDTQYFGPGTRLTVL.

This chain links TRBV5-1 with TRBJ2-5; D perhaps matches TRBD2 (5 bases). The V end lost 1 base, the J end lost 5 bases, and 12 bases lay between the germline ends. Looked up from germline, CDR1 is SGHRS and CDR2 is YFSETQ. The CDR3 runs to 14 residues. The CDR3 region has the DNA TGCGCCAGCAGCTTGTTCTTGGAGCGGGAGACCCAGTACTTC. Encoded protein: CASSLFLERETQYF.